This T cell receptor (beta chain) is from a study of T-cell reconstitution after alpha-beta-depleted transplantation in children. Using unique molecular identifiers, the investigators prepared the TCRbeta library. Using its own MiXCR run on the PCR reads, TCRdb lists one record per CDR3 protein. The repertoire has approximately 510,000 distinct CDR3 sequences, approximately 20% of them found once; the top ten carry around 3.3%. Germline V CDR1 and CDR2: SGHTA, FQGNSA. Trimming cost V 3 bases and J 1 base, with 6 bases left between them. This CDR3 contains 14 residues. This clonotype was counted a few times.

The TCR was taken from a human donor who donated a stem cell graft to a child with acute lymphoblastic leukemia. The sample consisted of PBMCs from the stem cell graft donor, taken from the stem cell graft. The rearrangement links TRBV7-2 to TRBJ2-2; no clear D gene. Here the CDR3 DNA reads TGTGCCAGCAGCTTCTCTAGGAACACCGGGGAGCTGTTTTTT. Protein sequence: CASSFSRNTGELFF.